The 29 T cell receptor beta chains presented below share a single source sample, sequenced in a study of Ad26.COV2.S vaccination and SARS-CoV-2 variants. Treatment denoted: roughly 19 received Ad26.COV2.S at low or high dose, single or two shots; about 5 received placebo; per-sample allocation not given. The samples were gathered on day 63 after the first injection of vaccine or placebo. The method was immunoSEQ multiplex PCR; TCRdb's version includes in-frame clones alone and lacks a portion of them. The table lists about 390,000 clones, around 92% of them singletons. This material consisted of peripheral blood, taken in a trial of Ad26.COV2.S vaccine versus placebo. The receptors come from a person between 18 and 60 years old who received the Ad26.COV2.S COVID-19 vaccine or a placebo.

DNA of the CDR3: TGTGCCAGCAGCCACAAGGGGGCGATTGAGTACGAGCAGTACTTC. Residues: CASSHKGAIEYEQYF. This chain joins TRBV3-1 (or the pseudogene TRBV3-2) and TRBJ2-7, with 7 bases matching TRBD1. The germline CDR1 and CDR2 sequences are LGHDT and YNNKEL (reference sequence). This CDR3 comprises 15 residues. Losses at the gene ends were 3 bases for V and 4 bases for J; bases not matched to a gene: 9.

The V and J genes are TRBV24-1 and TRBJ2-1, with 10 bases that match TRBD1. V lost 4 bases, J lost 7 bases, and 6 bases stayed unmatched. The CDR3 consists of 15 residues. The germline CDR1 and CDR2 sequences are KGHDR and SFDVKD. The CDR3 protein is CATSDRDRGSNEQFF. The CDR3 nucleotides read TGTGCCACCAGTGACCGGGACAGGGGTTCGAATGAGCAGTTCTTC.

The CDR3 protein is CASSQGRGSSYNEQFF. For the CDR3, the DNA is TGTGCCAGCAGCCAAGGGCGGGGGAGCTCCTACAATGAGCAGTTCTTC. The chain joins TRBV14 to TRBJ2-1; 7 bases fit TRBD2. The CDR3 covers 16 residues. CDR1 and CDR2 from the germline V gene are SGHDN and FVKESK. The V gene end was trimmed by 1 base and the J gene end by 0 bases; junction bases not matched to a gene: 3.

The chain couples TRBV9 to TRBJ2-7; no firm D call. V was trimmed by 0 bases and J by 3 bases, leaving 7 bases between them. The germline V gene encodes CDR1 SGDLS and CDR2 YYNGEE. The CDR3 has 13 amino acids. The CDR3 nucleotides read TGTGCCAGCAGCGTAGACGGAATCTACGAGCAGTACTTC. Translated: CASSVDGIYEQYF.

The rearrangement links TRBV7-6 to TRBJ2-5, with D unresolved. The CDR3 sequence is 14 residues long. The V gene lost 5 bases and the J gene lost 5 bases, with 15 bases spanning the gap. The V gene's germline CDR1 is SGHVS and CDR2 FNYEAQ. Here the CDR3 reads CASSPRGVGETQYF. CDR3 bases: TGTGCCAGCAGCCCCCGCGGAGTCGGGGAGACCCAGTACTTC.

The chain carries TRBV10-2 and TRBJ1-5; tentative D call: TRBD1 (6 bases). Between the trimmed V and J ends, which lost 5 bases and 2 bases, there was a span of 10 bases. The germline V gene has CDR1 WSHSY and CDR2 SAAADI. CDR3 length equals 14 residues. The CDR3 bases are TGCGCCAGCAGTTCACAGGGCGGCAATCAGCCCCAGCATTTT. The encoded protein is CASSSQGGNQPQHF.

The CDR3 bases are TGTGCCAGCAGCTTATATGACAAGAATTATGGCTACACCTTC. Translated, it gives CASSLYDKNYGYTF. The genes are TRBV7-2 and TRBJ1-2; D ambiguous. The CDR3 is made up of 14 amino acids. CDR1 and CDR2 from the germline V gene are SGHTA and FQGNSA. V was shortened by 2 bases and J by 5 bases, with 12 bases between the two germline ends.

The V call is TRBV6-2 or TRBV6-3, the J call TRBJ2-1, with a possible D match to TRBD1 (6 bases). V lost 4 bases to trimming and J lost 12 bases, with 16 bases between them. The CDR3 covers 13 residues. Germline CDR1 and CDR2: MNHEY and SVGEGT. This chain's CDR3 is CASSWRPEGGQFF. The CDR3, as DNA: TGTGCCAGCAGTTGGCGACCCGAAGGGGGGCAGTTCTTC.

This chain joins TRBV24-1 and TRBJ2-1, with 9 bases matching TRBD2. The V and J ends lost 6 bases and 4 bases, in that order; junction bases with no gene match: 3. This CDR3 is 14 amino acids long. Germline V gene data show CDR1 as KGHDR and CDR2 as SFDVKD. The CDR3 region has the DNA TGTGCCACCAGTCGCGGGGGGGCTTACAATGAGCAGTTCTTC. Translating gives CATSRGGAYNEQFF.

This chain connects TRBV7-2 to TRBJ2-5; 11 bases are shared with TRBD1. Germline CDR1 reads SGHTA; CDR2 reads FQGNSA. The CDR3 is 17 residues long. V trimming: 5 bases; J trimming: 4 bases; junction bases outside the gene matches: 12. CDR3 in amino acids: CASSAADWTGGVETQYF. As DNA, the CDR3 is TGTGCCAGCAGCGCAGCCGACTGGACAGGGGGCGTAGAGACCCAGTACTTC.

The CDR3 nucleotides read TGTGCCAGCAGCCAATACCCGGACATTCATGACGCAACTAATGAAAAACTGTTTTTT. Its translation: CASSQYPDIHDATNEKLFF. The V gene is TRBV3-1 (or the pseudogene TRBV3-2), the J gene TRBJ1-4; tentative D call: TRBD1 (5 bases). Trimming removed 2 bases from V and 0 bases from J, with 19 bases in between. The CDR3 loop spans 19 amino acids. Germline lookup yields CDR1 LGHDT and CDR2 YNNKEL (reference sequence).

The CDR3 nucleotides are TGTGCCAGCAGTGAATACAGGGAGAACGATGGCTACACCTTC. It yields the protein CASSEYRENDGYTF. This chain links TRBV25-1 with TRBJ1-2; tentatively, D is TRBD1 (5 bases). Trimming cost V 0 bases and J 6 bases, with 11 bases left between them. Germline V gives CDR1 MGHDK, CDR2 SYGVNS. The CDR3 runs 14 residues.

In this sample, this clone turned up once. The chain combines TRBV7-8 with TRBJ2-7; D uncertain. This CDR3 is 14 amino acids long. Germline loops: CDR1 SGHVS, CDR2 FQNEAQ. V lost 2 bases and J lost 3, with 11 bases in between. CDR3 region: CASSLLSSNYEQYF. Here the CDR3 DNA reads TGTGCCAGCAGCTTACTTAGTAGTAACTACGAGCAGTACTTC.

The chain links TRBV27 to TRBJ1-5; 7 bases agree with TRBD1. The ends lost 6 bases at V and 3 bases at J; junction bases unmatched: 5. The CDR3 length is 14 residues. Germline CDR1 MNHEY, CDR2 SMNVEV (reference sequence). The CDR3 nucleotides are TGTGCCAGCAGGGGGGGACAGTCCAATCAGCCCCAGCATTTT. It yields the protein CASRGGQSNQPQHF.

The CDR3 sequence: CASGLVLEQSSYEQYF. The CDR3 DNA follows: TGTGCTAGTGGTTTGGTACTAGAACAGAGCTCCTACGAGCAGTACTTC. The chain is built from TRBV12-5 and TRBJ2-7; D perhaps matches TRBD2 (5 bases). The V gene's germline CDR1 is LGHNT and CDR2 FRNRAP. V was trimmed by 0 bases and J by 0 bases, leaving 12 bases between them. The CDR3 is made up of 16 amino acids.

V usage is TRBV7-9 and J usage is TRBJ2-5; D is uncertain. Germline CDR1 is SEHNR and CDR2 is FQNEAQ (reference sequence). V was trimmed by 5 bases and J by 0 bases, leaving 13 bases between them. The CDR3 covers 15 residues. The CDR3 region is CASSPGWANQETQYF. DNA of the CDR3: TGTGCCAGCAGCCCCGGATGGGCTAACCAAGAGACCCAGTACTTC.

The chain combines TRBV4-1 with TRBJ1-3; D ambiguous. Trimming took 0 bases from V and 7 from J, leaving 16 bases between them. Germline assignment: CDR1 MGHRA and CDR2 YSYEKL. This CDR3 comprises 16 residues. The CDR3 spells CASSQEALGGGNTIYF. As DNA, the CDR3 is TGCGCCAGCAGCCAAGAAGCGTTGGGCGGAGGGAACACCATATATTTT.

V is TRBV10-3 and J is TRBJ1-5, with D perhaps matching TRBD1 (6 bases). The CDR3 sequence is 15 residues long. V lost 8 bases, J lost 2 bases, and 16 bases lay in between. Germline V gene lookup returns CDR1 ENHRY and CDR2 SYGVKD. CDR3 sequence reads: CAIREGAGGNQPQHF. CDR3 DNA sequence: TGTGCCATCCGGGAGGGCGCAGGGGGCAATCAGCCCCAGCATTTT.

This clone was picked up one time. The chain joins TRBV3-1 (or the pseudogene TRBV3-2) to TRBJ2-2; no reliable D call. Germline CDR1 and CDR2: LGHDT and YNNKEL (reference sequence). V lost 4 bases and J 9 bases, leaving 9 bases between the germline ends. There are 12 residues in the CDR3. In DNA, the CDR3 is TGTGCCAGCAGCCGGGCATCCCGGGAGCTGTTTTTT. Translation: CASSRASRELFF.

In DNA, the CDR3 is TGTGCCATCAGTGAGTCGAGTCTAGCTCGAAATGAGCAGTTCTTC. It yields the protein CAISESSLARNEQFF. The J gene is TRBJ2-1, the V gene TRBV10-3; D possibly corresponds to TRBD2 (5 bases). Trimming cost V 0 bases and J 7 bases, with 13 bases left between them. Germline CDR1 is ENHRY and CDR2 is SYGVKD. The CDR3 totals 15 residues.

The chain combines TRBV4-1 with TRBJ1-5; D not certain. Per germline, CDR1 MGHRA and CDR2 YSYEKL. There are 13 residues in the CDR3. V was trimmed by 1 base and J by 6 bases, leaving 7 bases between them. The CDR3 sequence: CASSQVSGQPQHF. In DNA, the CDR3 is TGCGCCAGCAGCCAAGTGTCGGGTCAGCCCCAGCATTTT.

The chain employs TRBV3-1 (or the pseudogene TRBV3-2) and TRBJ2-5; TRBD2 matches at 7 bases. The CDR3 length is 12 residues. Germline CDR1 is LGHDT and CDR2 is YNNKEL (reference sequence). V lost 8 bases, J lost 1 base, and 1 base stayed unmatched. The CDR3, as DNA: TGTGCCAGCGGGAGGGGCCAAGAGACCCAGTACTTC. It codes for CASGRGQETQYF.

The J gene is TRBJ2-4, the V gene TRBV18; TRBD2 might be the D (6 bases). This CDR3 is built from 17 residues. The germline CDR1 and CDR2 sequences are KGHSH and LQKENI. The V end was cut by 0 bases, the J end by 1 base, with 13 bases between. In DNA, the CDR3 is TGTGCCAGCTCACCACCCCGTGGCGCGGGGGCCAAAAACATTCAGTACTTC. Amino acids: CASSPPRGAGAKNIQYF.

The gene calls are TRBV10-3 and TRBJ2-5; 9 nucleotides match TRBD1. The CDR3 is 21 amino acids. With 2 bases clipped from V and 4 bases from J, the junction kept 23 bases outside the gene matches. CDR1 is ENHRY and CDR2 is SYGVKD in the germline V gene. The CDR3 protein is CAISERGQGRGNLISGETQYF. The CDR3 region has the DNA TGTGCCATCAGTGAGAGAGGACAGGGGAGGGGAAATTTAATTAGTGGAGAGACCCAGTACTTC.

The V call is TRBV5-1, the J call TRBJ1-2, with unresolved D. The CDR3 totals 12 residues. V lost 3 bases and J lost 4, with 7 bases in between. Looked up from germline, CDR1 is SGHRS and CDR2 is YFSETQ. The CDR3 spells CASSWDTYGYTF. In DNA form, the CDR3 reads TGCGCCAGCAGCTGGGATACCTATGGCTACACCTTC.

The chain couples TRBV15 to TRBJ2-7; D is ambiguous. The ends were cut back, 0 bases at V and 0 bases at J, with 9 bases in the middle. CDR1 is LNHNV and CDR2 is YYDKDF in the germline V gene (reference sequence). This CDR3 is 15 amino acids long. CDR3 sequence reads: CATSRDSVVSYEQYF. The CDR3 nucleotides read TGTGCCACCAGCAGAGATTCCGTAGTCTCCTACGAGCAGTACTTC.

This clone was seen only a few times. The chain links TRBV5-6 to TRBJ2-1, with 8 nucleotides matching TRBD1. The ends lost 4 bases at V and 10 bases at J; junction bases unmatched: 4. The germline V gene encodes CDR1 SGHDT and CDR2 YYEEEE. This CDR3 contains 12 residues. The CDR3 region has the DNA TGTGCCAGCAGCGCCGGGACAGGAGAGCAGTTCTTC. This translates into CASSAGTGEQFF.

This rearrangement joins TRBV4-1 to TRBJ1-6, with D perhaps matching TRBD1 (5 bases). The ends were cut back, 0 bases at V and 3 bases at J, with 12 bases in the middle. This CDR3 spans 17 amino acids. Per the germline V gene, CDR1 is MGHRA and CDR2 is YSYEKL. CDR3 DNA: TGCGCCAGCAGCCAAGATGTAAGAGGGGACTATAATTCACCCCTCCACTTT. Translated: CASSQDVRGDYNSPLHF.

J is TRBJ2-5 and V is TRBV10-2; 8 positions agree with TRBD2. The V and J ends lost 3 bases and 0 bases, in that order; junction bases with no gene match: 3. The CDR3 totals 15 residues. Germline lookup yields CDR1 WSHSY and CDR2 SAAADI. In nucleotides, the CDR3 is TGCGCCAGCAGTGATATACTAGCGGACCAAGAGACCCAGTACTTC. This encodes CASSDILADQETQYF.